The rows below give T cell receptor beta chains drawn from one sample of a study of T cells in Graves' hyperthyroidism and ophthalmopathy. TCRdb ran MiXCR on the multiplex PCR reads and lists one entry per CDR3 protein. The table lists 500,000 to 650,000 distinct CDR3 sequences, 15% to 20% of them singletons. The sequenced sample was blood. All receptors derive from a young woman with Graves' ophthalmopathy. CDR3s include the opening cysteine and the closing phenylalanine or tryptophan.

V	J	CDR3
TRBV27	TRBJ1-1	CASSEMPWTGLDTEAFF
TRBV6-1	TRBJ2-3	CASSARDLGTQYF
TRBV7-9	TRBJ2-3	CASSHGLAGVPSTDTQYF
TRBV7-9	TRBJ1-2	CASSQSPFPQGVYGYTF
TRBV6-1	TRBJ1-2	CASYRTGGNYGGYTF
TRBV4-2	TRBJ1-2	CASSQSRDDGYTF
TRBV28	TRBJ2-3	CASSFGTDNTDTQYF
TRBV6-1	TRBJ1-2	CASNRAANYGYTF
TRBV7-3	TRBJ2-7	CASSPLISLYEQYF
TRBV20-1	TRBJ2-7	CSALLAGEIYYEQYF
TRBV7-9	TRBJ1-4	CASSLAVQGRGEKLFF
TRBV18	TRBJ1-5	CASSQGFHSNQPQHF
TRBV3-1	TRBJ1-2	CASSQGSEFGYTF
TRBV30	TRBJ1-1	CAWSGPLNTEAFF
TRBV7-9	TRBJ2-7	CASSLVGLYQYYEQYF
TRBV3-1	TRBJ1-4	CASSTPGQNNEKLFF
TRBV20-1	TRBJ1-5	CSASAQPSNQPQHF
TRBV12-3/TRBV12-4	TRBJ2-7	CASSLATGGPYEQYF
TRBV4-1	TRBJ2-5	CASSQEGRNQETQYF
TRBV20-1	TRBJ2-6	CSARPIGSGANVLTF
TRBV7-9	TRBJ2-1	CASSLGDIEQFF
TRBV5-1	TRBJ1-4	CASSETSGEWEKLFF
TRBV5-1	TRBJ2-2	CASSLVADGELFF
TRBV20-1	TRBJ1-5	CSARDRDDGVYSNQPQHF
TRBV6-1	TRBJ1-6	CASTQTGALHF
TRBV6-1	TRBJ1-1	CASRAWDTEAFF
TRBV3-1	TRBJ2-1	CASSLQGASNEQFF
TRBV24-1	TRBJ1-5	CATSEGFSNQPQHF
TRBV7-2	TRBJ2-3	CASSLVREWGWDTQYF
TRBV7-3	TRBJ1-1	CASSVDSWAEAFF
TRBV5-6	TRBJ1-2	CASSAGDRGISYGYTF
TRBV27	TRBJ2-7	CASSFLEQLSYEQYF
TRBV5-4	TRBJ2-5	CASSSGGLETQYF
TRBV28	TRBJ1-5	CASSFRRAGHQPQHF
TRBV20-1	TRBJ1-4	CSARDLREKLFF
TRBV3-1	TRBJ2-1	CASSQETGIAGNEQFF
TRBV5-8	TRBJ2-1	CASSLRQNYNEQFF
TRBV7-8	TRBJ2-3	CASSAFGSGGEGDTQYF
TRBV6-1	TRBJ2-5	CASSEILGETQYF
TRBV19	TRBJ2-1	CASIGTSYNEQFF
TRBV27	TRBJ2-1	CASSLWTSGSNEQFF
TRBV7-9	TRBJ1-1	CAGKSWLPIYELLAEAFF
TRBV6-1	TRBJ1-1	CASSEPEFRTEAFF
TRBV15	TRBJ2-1	CATSRKRPRQGAMDEQFF
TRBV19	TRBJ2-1	CASSPSGYYNEQFF
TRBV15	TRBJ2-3	CATSRPRDREIPTDTQYF
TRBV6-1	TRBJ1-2	CASSDSTYGYTF
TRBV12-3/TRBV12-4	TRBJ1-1	CASKTGTADTEAFF
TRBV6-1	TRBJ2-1	CASSEAGATYNEQFF